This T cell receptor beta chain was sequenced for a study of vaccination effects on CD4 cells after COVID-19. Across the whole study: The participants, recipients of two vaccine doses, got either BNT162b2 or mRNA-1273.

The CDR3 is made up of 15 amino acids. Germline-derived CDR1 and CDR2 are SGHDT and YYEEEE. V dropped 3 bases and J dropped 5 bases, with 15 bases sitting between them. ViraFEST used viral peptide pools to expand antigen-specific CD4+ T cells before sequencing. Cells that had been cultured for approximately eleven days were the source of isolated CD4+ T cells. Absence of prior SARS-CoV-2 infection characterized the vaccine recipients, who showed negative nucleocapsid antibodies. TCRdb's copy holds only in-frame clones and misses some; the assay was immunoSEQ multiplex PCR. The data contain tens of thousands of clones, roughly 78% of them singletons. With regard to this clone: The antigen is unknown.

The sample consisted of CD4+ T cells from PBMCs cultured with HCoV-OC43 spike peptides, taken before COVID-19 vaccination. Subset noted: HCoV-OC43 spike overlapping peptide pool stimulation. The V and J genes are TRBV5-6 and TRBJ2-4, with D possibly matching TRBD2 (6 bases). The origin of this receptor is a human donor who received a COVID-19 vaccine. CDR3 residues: CASSSLGGAENIQYF. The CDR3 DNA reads TGTGCCAGCAGCTCGCTGGGGGGTGCCGAAAACATTCAGTACTTC.